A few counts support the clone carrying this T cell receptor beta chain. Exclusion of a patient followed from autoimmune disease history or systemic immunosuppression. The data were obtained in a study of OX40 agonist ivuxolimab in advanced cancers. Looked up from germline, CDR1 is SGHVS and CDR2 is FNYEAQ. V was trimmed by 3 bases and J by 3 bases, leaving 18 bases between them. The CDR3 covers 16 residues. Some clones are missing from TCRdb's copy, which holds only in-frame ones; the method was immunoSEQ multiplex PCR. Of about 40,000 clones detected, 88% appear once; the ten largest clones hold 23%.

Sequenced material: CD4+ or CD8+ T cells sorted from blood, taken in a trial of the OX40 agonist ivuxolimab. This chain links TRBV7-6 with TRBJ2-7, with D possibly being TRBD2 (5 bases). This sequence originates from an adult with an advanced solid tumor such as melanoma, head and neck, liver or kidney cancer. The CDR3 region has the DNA TGTGCCAGCAGCTTGACGTTTGGTGGGAGAGGCTACGAGCAGTACTTC. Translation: CASSLTFGGRGYEQYF.